The 13 T cell receptor beta chains in this list originate from one sample, sequenced in a study of cytomegalovirus exposure and HLA in healthy donors. The PCR had 60 Vbeta and 13 Jbeta primers. Method: immunoSEQ multiplex PCR; TCRdb's copy keeps in-frame clones and lacks some. The profile shows roughly 100,000 clones, 71% of them singletons. Sequenced material: PBMCs. The receptors stem from a female donor in good health and CMV-seronegative.

This rearrangement joins TRBV5-1 to TRBJ2-1; TRBD2 matches 9 bases. V was clipped by 3 bases and J by 6 bases; unmatched bases: 7. The CDR3 has 15 amino acids. CDR1 and CDR2 from the germline V gene are SGHRS and YFSETQ. CDR3 in DNA: TGCGCCAGCAGCTACCAGCTAGCGGGGATCAATGAGCAGTTCTTC. It encodes CASSYQLAGINEQFF.

The gene calls are TRBV6-5 and TRBJ2-3, with TRBD1 matching over 9 bases. This CDR3 is 16 amino acids long. Trimming at V came to 2 bases and at J to 1 base, leaving 4 bases not matched to a gene. The germline gives CDR1 MNHEY, CDR2 SVGAGI. This CDR3 reads CASSYKGDRGTDTQYF. The DNA for the CDR3 is TGTGCCAGCAGTTACAAGGGGGACAGGGGCACAGATACGCAGTATTTT.

The chain links TRBV11-2 to TRBJ2-2; TRBD1 agrees at 9 bases. The CDR3 has 17 amino acids. J lost 4 bases, V lost 7 bases, and 13 bases had no gene match. Germline V gives CDR1 SGHAT, CDR2 FQNNGV. The CDR3 sequence: CASTISGGQGSTGELFF. As DNA, the CDR3 is TGTGCCAGCACCATTAGTGGCGGACAGGGGAGCACCGGGGAGCTGTTTTTT.

The chain combines TRBV28 with TRBJ2-7; D call uncertain. Looked up from germline, CDR1 is MDHEN and CDR2 is SYDVKM. V lost 3 bases and J 3 bases, leaving 6 bases between the germline ends. CDR3 size: 12 residues. The CDR3 DNA sequence: TGTGCCAGCAGTTTTTCGTACTACGAGCAGTACTTC. As protein: CASSFSYYEQYF.

The genes are TRBV6-1 and TRBJ2-7; perhaps TRBD2 as D (6 bases). Trimming shortened V by 2 bases and J by 2 bases, and 13 bases separated the two germline ends. Germline CDR1 MNHNS, CDR2 SASEGT. The CDR3 runs 15 residues. The CDR3 DNA follows: TGTGCCAGCAGTGAATGGGCGGGGAAAGCCTACGAGCAGTACTTC. Its protein product is CASSEWAGKAYEQYF.

The chain's CDR3 is CASSELGGLAGLNEQFF. CDR3 DNA: TGTGCCAGCAGTGAATTGGGGGGGCTAGCGGGTCTCAATGAGCAGTTCTTC. This chain links TRBV6-1 with TRBJ2-1, with 8 bases identical to TRBD2. CDR3 length: 17 amino acids. Germline V gene sequence: CDR1 MNHNS, CDR2 SASEGT. V was clipped by 2 bases and J by 6 bases; unmatched bases: 12.

A few counts support this clone. The chain employs TRBV7-6 and TRBJ1-4; the match to TRBD1 covers 8 bases. The CDR3 spans 15 residues. V gave up 5 bases and J gave up 4 bases; unmatched junction bases: 6. Per germline, CDR1 SGHVS and CDR2 FNYEAQ. CDR3 DNA: TGTGCCAGCAGCCCCAGGGGGCAACTTAATGAAAAACTGTTTTTT. It codes for CASSPRGQLNEKLFF.

There are a few counts of this clone. V usage is TRBV19 and J usage is TRBJ1-4; tentatively, D is TRBD1 (5 bases). CDR3 length: 12 residues. Looked up from germline, CDR1 is LNHDA and CDR2 is SQIVND (reference sequence). V gave up 3 bases and J gave up 7 bases, with 6 bases separating them. The CDR3 bases are TGTGCCAGTAGTATGGGGGGTGAAAAACTGTTTTTT. Amino acid sequence: CASSMGGEKLFF.

The chain is built from TRBV19 and TRBJ2-7; a possible D gene is TRBD2 (7 bases). CDR3 size: 15 residues. V gave up 5 bases and J gave up 6 bases, with 20 bases separating them. Germline CDR1 LNHDA, CDR2 SQIVND (reference sequence). The CDR3 coding sequence is TGTGCCAGTAGTGGGGGCCTGCGGGAGATTGGCGAGCAGTACTTC. It specifies CASSGGLREIGEQYF.

V gene TRBV7-9 combines with J gene TRBJ2-7; TRBD1 matches 9 bases. Trimming took 5 bases from V and 6 from J; bases not matched to a gene: 8. The germline V gene encodes CDR1 SEHNR and CDR2 FQNEAQ (reference sequence). CDR3 length: 14 amino acids. The CDR3, as DNA: TGTGCCAGCAGCGCGGGACAGGGATCAGGCGAGCAGTACTTC. Translation gives CASSAGQGSGEQYF.

V and J are TRBV7-8 and TRBJ1-1; TRBD1 is a possible D gene (5 bases). From germline, CDR1 is SGHVS and CDR2 FQNEAQ. The CDR3 is 14 residues long. The ends were cut back, 4 bases at V and 4 bases at J, with 13 bases in the middle. DNA for the CDR3: TGTGCCAGCAGCTCCGCCGGGGGAAGCACTGAAGCTTTCTTT. It encodes CASSSAGGSTEAFF.

This clone has just a few counts. The genes are TRBV12-5 and TRBJ1-1; D call uncertain. CDR3 length: 13 amino acids. The V end was cut by 5 bases, the J end by 3 bases, with 10 bases between. Germline values: CDR1 LGHNT, CDR2 FRNRAP. CDR3 bases: TGTGCTAGTGGTCCAGACGGGGACACTGAAGCTTTCTTT. Its translation: CASGPDGDTEAFF.

The V gene is TRBV27, the J gene TRBJ1-2; D gene ambiguous. The CDR3 contains 14 residues. The germline gives CDR1 MNHEY, CDR2 SMNVEV (reference sequence). V lost 3 bases and J lost 6, with 14 bases in between. The CDR3 is CASSFDGLYNGYTF. CDR3 in DNA: TGTGCCAGCAGTTTCGACGGACTTTACAATGGCTACACCTTC.